The 13 T cell receptor beta chains listed next were all sequenced from one sample in a study of cytomegalovirus exposure and HLA in healthy donors. 13 Jbeta primers and 60 Vbeta primers were used for the PCR. The protocol was immunoSEQ multiplex PCR, while the TCRdb copy is restricted to in-frame clones and leaves out a portion. This repertoire includes roughly 77,000 clones. What was sequenced was PBMCs. Every receptor here comes from a female donor in good health and CMV-seropositive.

The J gene is TRBJ2-1, the V gene TRBV18, with 9 bases fitting TRBD1. Germline assignment: CDR1 KGHSH and CDR2 LQKENI. The CDR3 loop spans 15 amino acids. Trimming removed 0 bases from V and 6 bases from J; junction bases left unmatched: 3. The CDR3 here is CASSPPGQGANEQFF. Written as DNA, the CDR3 is TGTGCCAGCTCACCACCGGGACAGGGTGCCAATGAGCAGTTCTTC.

The chain is built from TRBV10-3 and TRBJ1-5, with unresolved D. Trimming pared 8 bases from V and 3 bases from J, leaving 14 bases between. CDR1 and CDR2 from the germline V gene are ENHRY and SYGVKD. This CDR3 comprises 14 residues. The CDR3 region is CAIRQELVNQPQHF. CDR3 sequence (DNA): TGTGCCATCCGGCAGGAACTTGTCAATCAGCCCCAGCATTTT.

This chain connects TRBV9 to TRBJ1-4, with 7 positions matching TRBD1. J lost 12 bases, V lost 4 bases, and 9 bases had no gene match. Germline values: CDR1 SGDLS, CDR2 YYNGEE. The length of the CDR3 is 13 residues. CDR3 sequence (DNA): TGTGCCAGCAGCATGGGGACAGCAGGGGAACTGTTTTTT. Its translation: CASSMGTAGELFF.

The CDR3 sequence is CASSLLPRAGPSYNEQFF. The CDR3 DNA reads TGTGCCAGCAGCTTACTCCCCCGGGCGGGACCCTCCTACAATGAGCAGTTCTTC. The chain combines TRBV7-6 with TRBJ2-1; D possibly corresponds to TRBD2 (6 bases). Germline CDR1 reads SGHVS; CDR2 reads FNYEAQ. CDR3 length: 18 amino acids. Trimming stripped 2 bases from V and 0 bases from J, with 17 bases between.

V gene TRBV5-1 combines with J gene TRBJ2-3; tentatively, D is TRBD1 (6 bases). The CDR3 spans 13 residues. Germline loops: CDR1 SGHRS, CDR2 YFSETQ. V lost 2 bases and J lost 5, with 9 bases in between. CDR3: CASSLLGGDTQYF. The CDR3 bases are TGCGCCAGCAGCTTATTAGGGGGAGATACGCAGTATTTT.

The CDR3 DNA follows: TGCAGCGCACAGGGGTTATGGGGTAGGAATGAGCAGTTCTTC. It is translated as CSAQGLWGRNEQFF. The V and J genes are TRBV29-1 and TRBJ2-1, with 7 bases fitting TRBD1. This CDR3 region has 14 residues. J lost 7 bases, V lost 7 bases, and 13 bases had no gene match. Looked up from germline, CDR1 is SQVTM and CDR2 is ANQGSEA.

CDR3 DNA: TGTGCCAGCTCACTCGGACAGGGGAGGACTGAAGCTTTCTTT. This encodes CASSLGQGRTEAFF. The chain links TRBV18 to TRBJ1-1; 9 bases align to TRBD1. V dropped 4 bases and J dropped 5; count of bases not matched to a gene: 5. This CDR3 contains 14 residues. The germline V gene encodes CDR1 KGHSH and CDR2 LQKENI.

The V and J genes are TRBV6-5 and TRBJ2-1; weak D call: TRBD2 (6 bases). The CDR3 is 14 amino acids. V lost 5 bases and J 5 bases, leaving 13 bases between the germline ends. CDR1 and CDR2 (germline): MNHEY, SVGAGI. The CDR3 reads CASSTPWGDNEQFF. The CDR3 DNA sequence: TGTGCCAGCAGTACCCCCTGGGGGGACAATGAGCAGTTCTTC.

This rearrangement joins TRBV11-2 to TRBJ1-2; D unresolved. Trimming pared 2 bases from V and 12 bases from J, leaving 13 bases between. The CDR3 has 12 amino acids. Germline V gene sequence: CDR1 SGHAT, CDR2 FQNNGV. This CDR3 is CASSLMSERDTF. The CDR3 DNA follows: TGTGCCAGCAGCTTAATGTCGGAACGGGACACCTTC.

The genes are TRBV7-6 and TRBJ2-7; D may be TRBD1 (5 bases). The CDR3 extends over 13 amino acids. V shed 8 bases and J shed 0 bases, with 11 bases lying between them. CDR1 and CDR2 (germline): SGHVS, FNYEAQ. The CDR3 DNA sequence: TGTGCCAGCTCCACCGACAGCTCCTACGAGCAGTACTTC. Its translation: CASSTDSSYEQYF.

V usage is TRBV11-2 and J usage is TRBJ2-5, with 9 bases fitting TRBD2. Per germline, CDR1 SGHAT and CDR2 FQNNGV. V shed 1 base, J shed 3 bases, and the junction held 0 bases outside the gene matches. The CDR3 contains 14 residues. In nucleotides, the CDR3 is TGTGCCAGCAGCTTAGCTAGCGGGAAAGAGACCCAGTACTTC. Translation gives CASSLASGKETQYF.

The rearrangement joins TRBV5-3 to TRBJ2-3, with D uncertain. TRBV5-3 falls under the ORF class, with uncertain function. The CDR3 covers 13 residues. V lost 5 bases and J lost 1, with 8 bases in between. The CDR3 coding sequence is TGTGCCAGAAGTAATTCGTGCACAGATACGCAGTATTTT. Translated, it gives CARSNSCTDTQYF.

The V call is TRBV4-3, the J call TRBJ1-1; a possible D gene is TRBD1 (6 bases). The CDR3 spans 15 residues. With 1 base removed from V and 2 bases from J, the gap between germline ends came to 11 bases. Germline assignment: CDR1 LGHNA and CDR2 YSLEER. The CDR3 spells CASSQAWTVNTEAFF. CDR3 nucleotide sequence: TGCGCCAGCAGCCAAGCGTGGACAGTCAACACTGAAGCTTTCTTT.